Below, 10 T cell receptor beta chains from the same sample are listed, as sequenced in a study of OX40 agonist ivuxolimab in advanced cancers. Using immunoSEQ multiplex PCR, the repertoire was profiled, and TCRdb retains in-frame clones only, with some absent. The data contain 98,000 or so clones, 85% to 90% of them seen just once; the ten biggest clones take up approximately 0.35%. The specimen was CD4+ or CD8+ T cells sorted from blood, collected in a trial of the OX40 agonist ivuxolimab. Every receptor here comes from an adult with an advanced solid tumor such as melanoma, head and neck, liver or kidney cancer.

The V call is TRBV10-3, the J call TRBJ2-5; no clear D. CDR1 and CDR2 from the germline V gene are ENHRY and SYGVKD. The V end lost 5 bases, the J end lost 5 bases, and 15 bases lay between the germline ends. The CDR3 covers 14 residues. CDR3 bases: TGTGCCATCAGTTTCGACTCAGCCTTGGAGACCCAGTACTTC. This translates into CAISFDSALETQYF.

This chain joins TRBV5-6 and TRBJ2-3, with D perhaps TRBD2 (6 bases). Per the germline V gene, CDR1 is SGHDT and CDR2 is YYEEEE. V was clipped by 3 bases and J by 0 bases, with 8 bases between them. This CDR3 has 14 amino acids. The CDR3 reads CASSSSGSTDTQYF. The DNA for the CDR3 is TGTGCCAGCAGCTCAAGCGGGAGCACAGATACGCAGTATTTT.

The chain has TRBV30 and TRBJ1-1; D is unclear. The germline V gene has CDR1 GTSNPN and CDR2 SVGIG (reference sequence). Trimming cost V 0 bases and J 4 bases, with 12 bases left between them. The CDR3 loop spans 14 amino acids. The CDR3, as DNA: TGTGCCTGGAGTGTCTCGGGAAGCCGCACTGAAGCTTTCTTT. It specifies CAWSVSGSRTEAFF. Looking up the rest from reference TRBV30 and TRBJ1-1 gives the full variable domain: SQTIHQWPATLVQPVGSPLSLECTVEGTSNPNLYWYRQAAGRGLQLLFYSVGIGQISSEVPQNLSASRPQDRQFILSSKKLLLSDSGFYLCAWSVSGSRTEAFFGQGTRLTVV.

The chain employs TRBV7-2 and TRBJ1-1, with D uncertain. CDR1 is SGHTA and CDR2 is FQGNSA in the germline V gene. The CDR3 spans 14 residues. V was trimmed by 5 bases and J by 1 base, leaving 11 bases between them. The CDR3 is CASSVYYRNTEAFF. As DNA, the CDR3 is TGTGCCAGCAGCGTATATTACCGGAACACTGAAGCTTTCTTT.

The gene calls are TRBV5-1 and TRBJ1-2, with no clear D. The V gene lost 4 bases and the J gene lost 2 bases, with 9 bases spanning the gap. Germline V gene sequence: CDR1 SGHRS, CDR2 YFSETQ. This CDR3 contains 13 residues. CDR3 amino acids: CASSPDGNYGYTF. CDR3 coding DNA: TGCGCCAGCAGCCCGGACGGAAACTATGGCTACACCTTC.

This clone was seen only once. The chain carries TRBV2 and TRBJ1-1, with D unresolved. V lost 4 bases to trimming and J lost 5 bases, with 11 bases between them. CDR1 is SNHLY, CDR2 FYNNEI, per germline. This CDR3 region has 13 residues. The CDR3 coding sequence is TGTGCCAGCAGTGTTCTCGGGTCGACTGAAGCTTTCTTT. This sequence encodes CASSVLGSTEAFF.

The chain couples TRBV5-6 to TRBJ1-3; 8 positions match TRBD1. The CDR3 contains 15 residues. Germline trimming cut 0 bases from V and 2 bases from J; bases unmatched to any gene: 1. Germline V gives CDR1 SGHDT, CDR2 YYEEEE. CDR3 in amino acids: CASSLGTGTGNTIYF. The DNA for the CDR3 is TGTGCCAGCAGCTTGGGGACAGGGACTGGAAACACCATATATTTT.

The chain uses TRBV18 and TRBJ1-5; D not certain. There are 16 residues in the CDR3. Trimming pared 1 base from V and 1 base from J, leaving 11 bases between. Germline CDR1 reads KGHSH; CDR2 reads LQKENI. CDR3 sequence: CASSPRAFGSNQPQHF. The CDR3 DNA is TGTGCCAGCTCACCACGGGCCTTCGGAAGCAATCAGCCCCAGCATTTT.

This clone has only one observation. The chain carries TRBV28 and TRBJ2-5; no reliable D call. CDR3 length: 10 residues. The V gene lost 5 bases and the J gene lost 2 bases, with 0 bases spanning the gap. Germline V gene data show CDR1 as MDHEN and CDR2 as SYDVKM. CDR3 bases: TGTGCCAGCAGTCAAGAGACCCAGTACTTC. This translates into CASSQETQYF.

The chain's CDR3 is CASSVQDGTEAFF. In DNA, the CDR3 is TGTGCCAGCAGTGTCCAGGACGGTACTGAAGCTTTCTTT. The chain uses TRBV6-4 and TRBJ1-1; D is uncertain. In germline, CDR1 is MRHNA, CDR2 SNTAGT. Between the trimmed V and J ends, which lost 4 bases and 5 bases, there was a span of 11 bases. CDR3 size: 13 residues.